Only one count was recorded for the clone carrying this T cell receptor beta chain. The sample belongs to a study of blood T cell repertoires in COVID-19. Study background: PBMCs, B-cell-depleted T cells, or T cells were the source of the cDNA or gDNA that made up the material.

With 1 base clipped from V and 2 bases from J, the junction kept 5 bases outside the gene matches. Looked up from germline, CDR1 is KGHSH and CDR2 is LQKENI. The CDR3 runs to 16 residues. Assay: immunoSEQ multiplex PCR; the TCRdb copy retains only in-frame clones and omits some. Among about 310,000 clones, about 90% were seen once, and the ten largest hold around 0.97%. V usage is TRBV18 and J usage is TRBJ2-7; 10 bases line up with TRBD2. The sequence was obtained from a woman aged 40 to 50 with COVID-19, enrolled during active disease. Material for sequencing was peripheral blood. CDR3 nucleotides: TGTGCCAGCTCACCACTCACTAGCGGGACCACCTACGAGCAGTACTTC. Its translation: CASSPLTSGTTYEQYF.